This TCR beta chain was sequenced for a study of blood T cell repertoires in COVID-19. The protocol was immunoSEQ multiplex PCR, while the TCRdb copy is restricted to in-frame clones and leaves out a portion. The sample records about 150,000 clones, roughly 86% being singletons. The sequenced sample was peripheral blood. This receptor was obtained from a human donor with acute or convalescent COVID-19. The donor label of this sample is uncertain.

The CDR3 DNA is TGTGCCAGCAGCTTAAGTTTTGCCGGGGGAAATCAGCCCCAGCATTTT. This gives the protein CASSLSFAGGNQPQHF. This chain uses TRBV7-2 with TRBJ1-5; D is possibly TRBD1 (5 bases). Germline V lookup: CDR1 SGHTA, CDR2 FQGNSA. The CDR3 runs to 16 residues. V dropped 2 bases and J dropped 4 bases, with 15 bases sitting between them.